Listed below are T cell receptor beta chains from one sample, sequenced in a study of human versus mouse CDR3 diversity and MHC coevolution. The repertoire was sequenced with immunoSEQ multiplex PCR; TCRdb's copy has only in-frame clones and lacks some. The repertoire holds just under 60,000 clones, with roughly 94% as singletons. The sequenced material came from naive CD4+ T cells from blood. Source of these receptors: a person aged 55-75 years in good health. The CDR3 runs from the conserved cysteine through the conserved F or W. Fields, in order: V gene, D gene, clone size, J gene, CDR3 DNA, CDR3 protein. D genes are given only for firm matches. Rows may omit the clone size; those that give it use once, few, many or a size class.

TRBV19	TRBD2	.	TRBJ2-1	TGTGCCAGTAGTCCGATGAAACTAGCGGGAGCGATTGAGCAGTTCTTC	CASSPMKLAGAIEQFF
TRBV7-3	TRBD2	.	TRBJ2-3	TGTGCCAGCAGCTATAGCGGGAGGGCCACGACAGATACGCAGTATTTT	CASSYSGRATTDTQYF
TRBV9	TRBD2	.	TRBJ2-7	TGTGCCAGCAGCGGGCCCCCGGTGGCGGGGGGCGAGCAGTACTTC	CASSGPPVAGGEQYF
TRBV5-5	TRBD2	.	TRBJ2-5	TGTGCCAGCAAGGTGGAGGTAGCGGGGGGTGCTACCCAGTACTTC	CASKVEVAGGATQYF
TRBV10-3	.	.	TRBJ1-5	TGTGCCATCAGTGTGCAGGGAAGCAATCAGCCCCAGCATTTT	CAISVQGSNQPQHF
TRBV5-4	TRBD1	.	TRBJ1-1	TGTGCCAGCAGACCCGGACAGGGGAACACTGAAGCTTTCTTT	CASRPGQGNTEAFF
TRBV5-1	TRBD2	few	TRBJ2-3	TGCGCCAGCAACCCTGGCGGGAGAACAGATACGCAGTATTTT	CASNPGGRTDTQYF
TRBV7-9	.	.	TRBJ2-1	TGTGCCAGCAGCTTATGGGGAGACAATGAGCAGTTCTTC	CASSLWGDNEQFF
TRBV7-6	TRBD2	.	TRBJ2-5	TGTGCCAGCAGCCCTGGACTAGCGGGAGCATGGGAGACCCAGTACTTC	CASSPGLAGAWETQYF
TRBV9	.	.	TRBJ2-5	TGTGCCAGCAGCGTAGTAGCCGGGGAGACCCAGTACTTC	CASSVVAGETQYF
TRBV10-3	TRBD1	.	TRBJ2-5	TGTGCCATCAGGGCCGGGACAGGGGCGGAGACCCAGTACTTC	CAIRAGTGAETQYF
TRBV19	.	.	TRBJ1-2	TGTGCCAGTAGTATGCGGGGGGGAAGCTATGGCTACACCTTC	CASSMRGGSYGYTF
TRBV6-6	.	once	TRBJ2-7	TGTGCCAGCAGTTACGGAAGACAGGTGGACGAGCAGTACTTC	CASSYGRQVDEQYF
TRBV6-5	TRBD1	once	TRBJ2-3	TGTGCCAGCAGTTCCGTGGACAGGGGCCATACGCAGTATTTT	CASSSVDRGHTQYF
TRBV18	.	.	TRBJ2-1	TGTGCCAGCTCACCAGTAGACAGCTACAATGAGCAGTTCTTC	CASSPVDSYNEQFF
TRBV5-1	.	.	TRBJ2-1	TGCGCCAGCAGTTCCGACGGGACTTACGGCAATGAGCAGTTCTTC	CASSSDGTYGNEQFF
TRBV11-3	.	.	TRBJ2-6	TGTGCCAGCAGCTTGGACAGCCGCTCTGGGGCCAACGTCCTGACTTTC	CASSLDSRSGANVLTF
TRBV5-4	TRBD2	.	TRBJ2-1	TGTGCCAGCAGCCCTGAGGGCGGGGGCTACAATGAGCAGTTCTTC	CASSPEGGGYNEQFF
TRBV18	.	.	TRBJ1-1	TGTGCCAGCTCACCAACCGTACAGGGCCCTGAAGCTTTCTTT	CASSPTVQGPEAFF
TRBV6-6	.	.	TRBJ2-3	TGTGCCAGCAGTTACGGCACCTCTAGCACAGATACGCAGTATTTT	CASSYGTSSTDTQYF
TRBV5-5	TRBD2	.	TRBJ2-7	TGTGCCAGCAGTTTTGCCGGGACTAGCGGGAGGGTTGCCTCCTACGAGCAGTACTTC	CASSFAGTSGRVASYEQYF
TRBV5-6	.	.	TRBJ1-1	TGTGCCAGCAGCAGGTCCTCCGGGTCTGAAGCTTTCTTT	CASSRSSGSEAFF
TRBV5-1	.	.	TRBJ2-1	TGCGCCAGCAGCTTGGATTTGGGCGACAATGAGCAGTTCTTC	CASSLDLGDNEQFF
TRBV4-1	TRBD1	.	TRBJ1-1	TGCGCCAGCAGCCTCATGGACAGGGTACGGACTGAAGCTTTCTTT	CASSLMDRVRTEAFF
TRBV18	TRBD2	.	TRBJ2-1	TGTGCCAGCTCACCACCCACTAGCGGGAGGCTATCAAATGAGCAGTTCTTC	CASSPPTSGRLSNEQFF
TRBV5-1	.	.	TRBJ2-7	TGCGCCAGCAGCCCAGAGTTGGAGTCCTACGAGCAGTACTTC	CASSPELESYEQYF
TRBV25-1	.	.	TRBJ1-5	TGTGCCAGCAGTGGCTATAGCAATCAGCCCCAGCATTTT	CASSGYSNQPQHF
TRBV5-6	TRBD2	.	TRBJ2-1	TGTGCCAGCAGCTTGCCGGGAGGGCCGAATGAGCAGTTCTTC	CASSLPGGPNEQFF
TRBV19	TRBD2	.	TRBJ2-6	TGTGCCAGTAGTGCCGCGGGGGCTGGGGCCAACGTCCTGACTTTC	CASSAAGAGANVLTF
TRBV5-1	.	.	TRBJ2-2	TGCGCCAGCAGCTTGGTCGGGCCCAGCGGCACCGGGGAGCTGTTTTTT	CASSLVGPSGTGELFF
TRBV5-6	TRBD1	.	TRBJ2-7	TGTGCCAGCAGCTTCGGGACAGGGGTGACCTACGAGCAGTACTTC	CASSFGTGVTYEQYF
TRBV11-3	.	.	TRBJ2-7	TGTGCCAGCAGCTTAGGTACTAGCTTTTACGAGCAGTACTTC	CASSLGTSFYEQYF
TRBV18	.	.	TRBJ2-1	TGTGCCAGCTCACGGGCCTACTCCCTCAATGAGCAGTTCTTC	CASSRAYSLNEQFF
TRBV28	.	.	TRBJ1-1	TGTGCCAGCAGCCTACGGGAAACTGAAGCTTTCTTT	CASSLRETEAFF
TRBV9	.	.	TRBJ1-4	TGTGCCAGCAGCGCAGGGGCAACTAATGAAAAACTGTTTTTT	CASSAGATNEKLFF
TRBV29-1	.	.	TRBJ1-3	TGCAGCGTTGGGGAGGGAAACACCATATATTTT	CSVGEGNTIYF
TRBV19	TRBD1	.	TRBJ2-2	TGTGCCAGTAGTATAGGGCCGTCCGGACAGGGGGCCGACACCGGGGAGCTGTTTTTT	CASSIGPSGQGADTGELFF
TRBV6-4	TRBD2	.	TRBJ2-2	TGTGCCAGCAGTGCCGGGGGGACCGGGGAGCTGTTTTTT	CASSAGGTGELFF
TRBV6-1	.	.	TRBJ2-3	TGTGCCAGCAGTGCCTGGTCTGGGGGGACGGATGCAGATACGCAGTATTTT	CASSAWSGGTDADTQYF
TRBV21-1	.	.	TRBJ2-2	TGTGCCAGCAGCAAAGGATGTATCGGGACTTCATACACCGGGGAGCTGTTTTTT	CASSKGCIGTSYTGELFF
TRBV10-2	.	.	TRBJ1-5	TGCGCCAGCAGTGCTGCCTTCGGGGGGGTGGGCGCTCAGCCCCAGCATTTT	CASSAAFGGVGAQPQHF
TRBV5-1	TRBD1	once	TRBJ2-2	TGCGCCAGCAGCTTAGGACAGGGTGGCACCGGGGAGCTGTTTTTT	CASSLGQGGTGELFF
TRBV5-1	TRBD2	.	TRBJ2-1	TGCGCCAGCAGCCCGGGGACTAGCGGATACAATGAGCAGTTCTTC	CASSPGTSGYNEQFF
TRBV12-5	.	.	TRBJ1-3	TGTGCTAGTGGTCCGGGGGGCTCTGGAAACACCATATATTTT	CASGPGGSGNTIYF
TRBV5-1	.	.	TRBJ1-1	TGCGCCAGCAGTCAGCCCGGGGGGCTTGATATGAACACTGAAGCTTTCTTT	CASSQPGGLDMNTEAFF
TRBV10-3	.	once	TRBJ2-1	TGTGCCGTCCAACGGGACAAACAATATCTCTCCTACAATGAGCAGTTCTTC	CAVQRDKQYLSYNEQFF
TRBV27	.	.	TRBJ2-1	TGTGCCAGCAGACCGACCAAGGACAGATGGAATGAGCAGTTCTTC	CASRPTKDRWNEQFF
TRBV7-8	.	.	TRBJ2-5	TGTGCCAGCAGCCCCCCCGGTATTATGGAGACCCAGTACTTC	CASSPPGIMETQYF
TRBV9	.	.	TRBJ1-3	TGTGCCAGCAGCCCCGGGGGGTGGGGAGGAAACACCATATATTTT	CASSPGGWGGNTIYF
TRBV6-1	.	once	TRBJ2-2	TGTGCCAGCATCCCGAGGCAGGGTGGGACCGGGGAGCTGTTTTTT	CASIPRQGGTGELFF
TRBV7-9	TRBD2	.	TRBJ2-7	TGTGCCAGCAGCTATAGGATTAGCGGGAGCTACGAGCAGTACTTC	CASSYRISGSYEQYF
TRBV30	.	.	TRBJ2-7	TGTGCCTGGAGTAGCCCGCGGCCCGAGCAGTACTTC	CAWSSPRPEQYF
TRBV11-3	.	.	TRBJ2-2	TGTGCCAGCAGCAGCACTCGGGGGACCGGGGAGCTGTTTTTT	CASSSTRGTGELFF
TRBV29-1	TRBD2	.	TRBJ2-1	TGCAGCGTTGAAGGGGATAGCGGGAGAATATGGAATGAGCAGTTCTTC	CSVEGDSGRIWNEQFF
TRBV11-3	TRBD1	.	TRBJ1-1	TGTGCCAGCAGCCTTGGGACAGATCGAGACCGGACTGAAGCTTTCTTT	CASSLGTDRDRTEAFF
TRBV5-1	.	once	TRBJ2-7	TGCGCCAGCAGTCCCTCCCCACCGAGCTACGAGCAGTACTTC	CASSPSPPSYEQYF
TRBV11-2	TRBD2	.	TRBJ2-7	TGTGCCAGCAGCACCTTGACTAGCGGGAGTTACGAGCAGTACTTC	CASSTLTSGSYEQYF